This entry lists 29 T cell receptor beta chains sequenced from one sample in a study of molecular identifiers for immune sequencing clone quantification. TCRdb re-derived calls from the PCR reads in MiXCR, one entry per CDR3 protein. The table includes hundreds of thousands of distinct CDR3 sequences, 25% detected once. Material for sequencing was naive CD8+ T cells from blood, with Jurkat cell RNA spiked in. Subset in this sample: FACS-sorted CD8+CD4-CCR7+CD45RA+ naive T cells. The source is a human donor in good health. Some libraries in this study had Jurkat cell RNA spiked in.

As regards this clonotype: One junction end does not reproduce the germline sequence, and a read error may be involved. Written as DNA, the CDR3 is TGTGCCAGCTGCTTAGTTCGGGGGGCGAACACTGAAGCTTTCTTT. It is translated as CASCLVRGANTEAFF. The V call is TRBV7-2, the J call TRBJ1-1; possible D gene TRBD1, 6 bases. The CDR3 consists of 15 residues. Germline CDR1 is SGHTA and CDR2 is FQGNSA.

V and J are TRBV20-1 and TRBJ2-7; 9 bases are a match to TRBD1. CDR3 length equals 16 residues. V lost 3 bases, J lost 3 bases, and 12 bases stayed unmatched. Germline loops: CDR1 DFQATT, CDR2 SNEGSKA (reference sequence). CDR3 amino acids: CSARGGGTGYIYEQYF. CDR3 coding DNA: TGCAGTGCTAGGGGGGGAGGGACAGGGTATATCTACGAGCAGTACTTC.

This clonotype was recorded at least ten times. The rearrangement links TRBV6-2 or TRBV6-3 to TRBJ2-5; no firm D call. Germline CDR1 reads MNHEY; CDR2 reads SVGEGT. The CDR3 has 13 residues. The V end was cut by 0 bases, the J end by 4 bases, with 6 bases between. CDR3 DNA sequence: TGTGCCAGCAGTTACTCGCCGGTAGAGACCCAGTACTTC. This gives the protein CASSYSPVETQYF.

This clonotype was seen ten or more times. The chain joins TRBV4-2 to TRBJ1-1; TRBD1 matches 8 bases. CDR3 size: 18 residues. The J segment lost 0 bases and the V segment lost 0 bases, leaving 9 bases of the junction unmatched. Per germline, CDR1 LGHNA and CDR2 YNFKEQ. The CDR3 DNA follows: TGTGCCAGCAGCCAAGATTGGGCAGGGGGCGCGGTGAACACTGAAGCTTTCTTT. Translation gives CASSQDWAGGAVNTEAFF.

This clonotype was observed many times. The chain joins TRBV29-1 to TRBJ2-3, with D unclear. V was cut by 6 bases and J by 5 bases, with 6 bases left in between. CDR1 is SQVTM and CDR2 is ANQGSEA in the germline V gene. There are 10 residues in the CDR3. The CDR3 DNA reads TGCAGCGTCCTTGAAGATACGCAGTATTTT. Protein product: CSVLEDTQYF.

The sample holds a few counts of this clonotype. The gene calls are TRBV7-9 and TRBJ2-2; D call uncertain. The V end lost 1 base, the J end lost 9 bases, and 6 bases lay between the germline ends. Looked up from germline, CDR1 is SEHNR and CDR2 is FQNEAQ (reference sequence). The CDR3 extends over 12 amino acids. CDR3 residues: CASSLEVRELFF. CDR3 bases: TGTGCCAGCAGCTTAGAGGTCCGGGAGCTGTTTTTT.

This clonotype was picked up a small number of times. The chain has TRBV4-1 and TRBJ2-7, with 12 nucleotides matching TRBD2. This CDR3 has 16 residues. Germline V gene lookup returns CDR1 MGHRA and CDR2 YSYEKL. V shed 0 bases and J 4 bases; nucleotides not matched to a gene: 4. CDR3 amino acids: CASSQDPSGRAYEQYF. As DNA, the CDR3 is TGCGCCAGCAGCCAAGATCCTAGCGGGAGGGCTTACGAGCAGTACTTC.

This clonotype was observed at least ten times. The chain links TRBV4-1 to TRBJ1-2, with D possibly TRBD1 on 6 matching bases. The V gene's germline CDR1 is MGHRA and CDR2 YSYEKL. The CDR3 consists of 16 residues. V was shortened by 3 bases and J by 8 bases, with 22 bases between the two germline ends. CDR3 DNA sequence: TGCGCCAGCAGCCAGGACCCCGAGGCAGGGGCCGAAGGCTACACCTTC. It yields the protein CASSQDPEAGAEGYTF.

This clonotype was recorded many times. This chain connects TRBV20-1 to TRBJ2-7; D may be TRBD1 (6 bases). Trimming shortened V by 3 bases and J by 5 bases, and 17 bases separated the two germline ends. Germline CDR1 and CDR2: DFQATT and SNEGSKA (reference sequence). This CDR3 has 14 residues. Written as DNA, the CDR3 is TGCAGTGCTAGCCCACGACAGGTCTACCACGAGCAGTACTTC. It translates to CSASPRQVYHEQYF.

This clonotype was observed a few times. CDR3 nucleotides: TGTGCCAGCAGTGAGGACAGGGGCTTTGGTACTGAAGCTTTCTTT. This codes for CASSEDRGFGTEAFF. This chain joins TRBV25-1 and TRBJ1-1; 9 bases line up with TRBD1. Germline V gene data show CDR1 as MGHDK and CDR2 as SYGVNS. J gave up 5 bases and V 3 bases, and 7 bases lay outside the gene matches. This CDR3 contains 15 residues.

The sample holds many counts of this clonotype. This sequence joins TRBV3-1 and TRBJ2-7, with D possibly TRBD2 on 6 matching bases. The CDR3 contains 14 residues. Germline V gives CDR1 LGHDT, CDR2 YNNKEL (reference sequence). The V and J ends lost 3 bases and 5 bases respectively, with 14 bases between them. CDR3 residues: CASSHRDSHHEQYF. In DNA, the CDR3 is TGTGCCAGCAGCCACCGGGACTCGCATCACGAGCAGTACTTC.

Many counts were recorded for this clonotype. The gene calls are TRBV14 and TRBJ1-2; D unclear. CDR1 is SGHDN and CDR2 is FVKESK in the germline V gene. The CDR3 loop spans 16 amino acids. Trimming stripped 0 bases from V and 4 bases from J, with 15 bases between. CDR3 in DNA: TGTGCCAGCAGCCAAGATCGACGGTCGACATTCTATGGCTACACCTTC. Translating it yields CASSQDRRSTFYGYTF.

Turning to this clonotype: A read error may explain this, as a much larger clone is one base away. The rearrangement joins TRBV7-2 to TRBJ2-1, with D unresolved. The CDR3 is made up of 16 amino acids. Germline V gene data show CDR1 as SGHTA and CDR2 as FQGNSA. CDR3 sequence (DNA): TGTGCCGGCAGCTTAGTATGGGAAGCTACCTACAATGAGCAGTTCTTC. This sequence encodes CAGSLVWEATYNEQFF.

Turning to this clonotype: A far larger clone lies a single base away; this is likely a read error. The chain carries TRBV7-2 and TRBJ2-1; D is unclear. The CDR3 runs 12 residues. CDR1 is SGHTA, CDR2 FQGNSA, per germline. The V end lost 5 bases, the J end lost 7 bases, and 9 bases lay between the germline ends. DNA of the CDR3: TGTGCCAGCAGCCCGACAAGGAATGAGCAGTTCTTC. Translation: CASSPTRNEQFF. Together with reference TRBV7-2 and TRBJ2-1, the CDR3 gives the full variable domain: GAGVSQSPSNKVTEKGKDVELRCDPISGHTALYWYRQSLGQGLEFLIYFQGNSAPDKSGLPSDRFSAERTGGSVSTLTIQRTQQEDSAVYLCASSPTRNEQFFGPGTRLTVL.

This clonotype has at least ten counts. V gene TRBV9 combines with J gene TRBJ2-5; TRBD2 matches at 10 bases. The CDR3 runs 20 residues. Germline assignment: CDR1 SGDLS and CDR2 YYNGEE. V was pared by 4 bases and J by 0 bases, with 18 bases of the junction left unmatched. CDR3 region: CASSHPRSLLAGVDQETQYF. The DNA of the CDR3 is TGTGCCAGCAGCCACCCAAGATCCCTCCTAGCGGGAGTCGACCAAGAGACCCAGTACTTC.

The chain recombines TRBV10-2 with TRBJ2-7; D gene uncertain. CDR1 and CDR2 from the germline V gene are WSHSY and SAAADI. The CDR3 length is 14 residues. Trimming removed 3 bases at V and 6 bases at J, with 15 bases between. The CDR3 reads CASSDLTFSSEQYF. Written as DNA, the CDR3 is TGCGCCAGCAGTGACTTAACATTCTCTAGCGAGCAGTACTTC.

With regard to this clonotype: Possible read error: a much larger clone is one base away. In DNA form, the CDR3 reads TGTGCCTGGAGTATAGGGGCAGGGGATCAGGTAGCTTTCTTT. Translation gives CAWSIGAGDQVAFF. The chain uses TRBV30 and TRBJ1-1, with D maybe TRBD1 (6 bases). The germline V and J ends were trimmed by 2 bases and 10 bases, with 20 bases remaining between them. The CDR3 is 14 residues long. The germline gives CDR1 GTSNPN, CDR2 SVGIG (reference sequence).

For this clonotype: Since a much larger clone is just one base distant, this may be a read error. V gene TRBV3-1 combines with J gene TRBJ2-5; D is ambiguous. Per the germline V gene, CDR1 is LGHDT and CDR2 is YNNKEL (reference sequence). The CDR3 consists of 15 residues. The V end was cut by 1 base, the J end by 9 bases, with 18 bases between. This CDR3 reads CASSQVIGLSEPQYF. The CDR3, as DNA: TGTGCCAGCAGCCAAGTGATCGGCCTTAGTGAGCCCCAGTACTTC.

This clonotype was picked up many times. The chain is built from TRBV5-6 and TRBJ2-4; a possible D gene is TRBD1 (5 bases). The CDR3 contains 14 residues. Germline V gene sequence: CDR1 SGHDT, CDR2 YYEEEE. V lost 2 bases and J 2 bases, leaving 8 bases between the germline ends. The CDR3, as DNA: TGTGCCAGCAGCTTTCAGGGTCCCAAAAACATTCAGTACTTC. Translating it yields CASSFQGPKNIQYF.

A note on this clonotype: A single base separates this from a much larger clone, so it may be a read error. Because it lacks the conserved phenylalanine or tryptophan at the end, this CDR3 is likely a read error. This chain joins TRBV7-6 and TRBJ1-5, with TRBD1 identical over 7 bases. This CDR3 spans 13 amino acids. Germline V lookup: CDR1 SGHVS, CDR2 FNYEAQ. The trim removed 5 bases at V and 5 bases at J, leaving 3 bases unmatched. CDR3 in DNA: TGTGCCAGCAGCCGGGACAGATATCAGCCCCAGCATTCT. Its translation: CASSRDRYQPQHS.

This chain connects TRBV19 to TRBJ2-7, with 9 bases lining up with TRBD1. The CDR3 contains 14 residues. The germline V gene encodes CDR1 LNHDA and CDR2 SQIVND (reference sequence). V trimming: 3 bases; J trimming: 4 bases; junction bases outside the gene matches: 4. CDR3 DNA: TGTGCCAGTAGTATTGCGACAGGGGGATACGAGCAGTACTTC. As protein: CASSIATGGYEQYF.

Worth noting for this clonotype: The junction shows a germline mismatch at one end, possibly a read error. The chain combines TRBV6-2 or TRBV6-3 with TRBJ2-3, with 12 nucleotides matching TRBD2. CDR3 size: 19 residues. CDR1 is MNHEY and CDR2 is SVGEGT in the germline V gene. The DNA of the CDR3 is TGTGCCGGCAGTTACGGTTCGGTGACTAGCGGGAGAATAAGGGATACGCAGTATTTT. Its protein is CAGSYGSVTSGRIRDTQYF.

This clonotype was found many times. The CDR3 DNA follows: TGTGCCACCAGCAGAGATGGGCGTCGTCTAGCGGAAGAGACCCAGTACTTC. The encoded protein is CATSRDGRRLAEETQYF. The V gene is TRBV15, the J gene TRBJ2-5; 7 nucleotides align to TRBD2. J was trimmed by 3 bases and V by 0 bases; bases with no gene match: 10. The germline gives CDR1 LNHNV, CDR2 YYDKDF (reference sequence). This CDR3 spans 17 amino acids.

Worth noting for this clonotype: A much more abundant neighbour one base away suggests this may be a read error. The V gene is TRBV27, the J gene TRBJ2-3, with 10 bases matching TRBD2. The V gene's germline CDR1 is MNHEY and CDR2 SMNVEV (reference sequence). This CDR3 contains 17 residues. Trimming cost V 7 bases and J 3 bases; bases outside gene matches: 13. CDR3: CASMGASGGIWTDTQYF. DNA of the CDR3: TGTGCCAGCATGGGGGCTAGCGGGGGTATATGGACAGATACGCAGTATTTT.

The V gene is TRBV7-9, the J gene TRBJ2-7; no firm D call. Trimming shortened V by 6 bases and J by 9 bases, and 24 bases separated the two germline ends. The CDR3 runs 15 residues. Per the germline V gene, CDR1 is SEHNR and CDR2 is FQNEAQ (reference sequence). In nucleotides, the CDR3 is TGTGCCAGCAGTCCCGCCAGCCTCCCCCCGGCCGCGCAGTACTTC. Its protein product is CASSPASLPPAAQYF. Full variable domain (outside the CDR3, taken from reference TRBV7-9 and TRBJ2-7): DTGVSQNPRHKITKRGQNVTFRCDPISEHNRLYWYRQTLGQGPEFLTYFQNEAQLEKSRLLSDRFSAERPKGSFSTLEIQRTEQGDSAMYLCASSPASLPPAAQYFGPGTRLTVT.

This clonotype was seen repeatedly, ten times or more. The chain has TRBV12-3 or TRBV12-4 and TRBJ2-1; D not certain. Trimming removed 3 bases from V and 6 bases from J, with 9 bases in between. CDR3 length: 13 residues. CDR3 amino acids: CASSLDLFNEQFF. DNA for the CDR3: TGTGCCAGCAGTTTGGATCTTTTCAATGAGCAGTTCTTC.

This clonotype was seen a single time. V gene TRBV6-5 combines with J gene TRBJ1-5; tentatively, D is TRBD1 (6 bases). V gave up 2 bases and J gave up 2 bases, with 16 bases separating them. Germline CDR1 MNHEY, CDR2 SVGAGI. This CDR3 spans 17 amino acids. For the CDR3, the DNA is TGTGCCAGCAGTTACCCAGGGCGGACAGCCGGCAATCAGCCCCAGCATTTT. Residues: CASSYPGRTAGNQPQHF.

V is TRBV4-3 and J is TRBJ2-3; a possible D gene is TRBD2 (5 bases). The CDR3 contains 16 residues. Trimming pared 1 base from V and 1 base from J, leaving 12 bases between. The germline CDR1 and CDR2 sequences are LGHNA and YSLEER. The CDR3 region has the DNA TGCGCCAGCAGCCAAGGCCGACGGGATGGCACAGATACGCAGTATTTT. Translation: CASSQGRRDGTDTQYF.

The chain links TRBV4-3 to TRBJ2-2, with D perhaps being TRBD1 or TRBD2 (6 bases each). Germline CDR1 and CDR2: LGHNA and YSLEER. Trimming removed 3 bases at V and 6 bases at J, with 17 bases between. The CDR3 has 16 amino acids. The DNA for the CDR3 is TGCGCCAGCAGCCAGGCACAGGGAGGAGGACCCGGGGAGCTGTTTTTT. It yields the protein CASSQAQGGGPGELFF.